These 32 T cell receptor beta chains were all obtained from the same sample, sequenced in a study of cytomegalovirus exposure and HLA in healthy donors. Primers for the PCR totalled 60 Vbeta and 13 Jbeta. This table comes from immunoSEQ multiplex PCR, and its TCRdb copy is limited to in-frame clones, with some not included. The sample comprises about 220,000 clones, over 70% of which are singletons, and under 0.85% rests with the top ten. Sequences were obtained from PBMCs. These receptors originate from a boy aged 2 to 10 in good health and CMV-seronegative.

The J gene is TRBJ1-5, the V gene TRBV19; tentative D call: TRBD1 (5 bases). The CDR3 consists of 14 residues. V lost 1 base and J 7 bases, leaving 11 bases between the germline ends. Germline assignment: CDR1 LNHDA and CDR2 SQIVND (reference sequence). CDR3 sequence reads: CASSIGGARQPQHF. Written as DNA, the CDR3 is TGTGCCAGTAGTATAGGCGGGGCGCGACAGCCCCAGCATTTT.

The rearrangement links TRBV6-1 to TRBJ1-2, with 7 bases that match TRBD1. The CDR3 has 15 residues. CDR1 is MNHNS, CDR2 SASEGT, per germline. Losses at the gene ends were 6 bases for V and 6 bases for J; bases not matched to a gene: 13. The CDR3 reads CASRGQGTAGDGYTF. Written as DNA, the CDR3 is TGTGCCAGCAGGGGTCAAGGGACAGCAGGAGATGGCTACACCTTC.

V usage is TRBV7-9 and J usage is TRBJ2-5; D is possibly TRBD1 (6 bases). The CDR3 is made up of 13 amino acids. Germline loops: CDR1 SEHNR, CDR2 FQNEAQ (reference sequence). The V and J ends lost 2 bases and 7 bases respectively, with 11 bases between them. CDR3 sequence: CASSLSRGGTQYF. The CDR3 bases are TGTGCCAGCAGCTTAAGCAGGGGTGGGACCCAGTACTTC. Full variable domain (missing parts from reference TRBV7-9 and TRBJ2-5): DTGVSQNPRHKITKRGQNVTFRCDPISEHNRLYWYRQTLGQGPEFLTYFQNEAQLEKSRLLSDRFSAERPKGSFSTLEIQRTEQGDSAMYLCASSLSRGGTQYFGPGTRLLVL.

The chain uses TRBV9 and TRBJ1-3; 11 nucleotides match TRBD1. Germline loops: CDR1 SGDLS, CDR2 YYNGEE. Trimming took 7 bases from V and 4 from J; bases not matched to a gene: 10. The CDR3 extends over 16 amino acids. The CDR3 region is CASRPGQGAYGNTIYF. The DNA for the CDR3 is TGTGCCAGCCGCCCAGGACAGGGGGCTTACGGAAACACCATATATTTT.

This clone was picked up a small number of times. The gene calls are TRBV5-1 and TRBJ1-4, with 7 bases that match TRBD1. The CDR3 has 17 amino acids. The V gene end was trimmed by 6 bases and the J gene end by 8 bases; junction bases not matched to a gene: 19. The germline V gene encodes CDR1 SGHRS and CDR2 YFSETQ. CDR3 in amino acids: CASKLGQEGIRKEKLFF. The CDR3 nucleotides read TGCGCCAGCAAGCTCGGACAGGAGGGTATACGAAAGGAAAAACTGTTTTTT.

Written as DNA, the CDR3 is TGTGCCAGCAGTCCCCGGGAGAGGGTTCTGAACACTGAAGCTTTCTTT. This codes for CASSPRERVLNTEAFF. The chain links TRBV2 to TRBJ1-1; no reliable D call. The length of the CDR3 is 16 residues. V lost 5 bases to trimming and J lost 0 bases, with 16 bases between them. The germline V gene has CDR1 SNHLY and CDR2 FYNNEI.

This clone was observed once. J is TRBJ1-2 and V is TRBV2; 8 nucleotides align to TRBD1. Germline V gene sequence: CDR1 SNHLY, CDR2 FYNNEI. The V segment lost 6 bases and the J segment 4 bases; nucleotides outside the gene matches: 13. The CDR3 runs to 16 residues. The CDR3 coding sequence is TGTGCCAGCAGACCCGAGGCCGGGACAGGCCCCTATGGCTACACCTTC. Its translation: CASRPEAGTGPYGYTF.

The rearrangement links TRBV5-1 to TRBJ2-1; the D gene is possibly TRBD2 (6 bases). The germline V and J ends were trimmed by 4 bases and 3 bases, with 11 bases remaining between them. The CDR3 extends over 14 amino acids. Germline V CDR1 and CDR2: SGHRS, YFSETQ. The CDR3 DNA sequence: TGCGCCAGCAGCCACACGGGGGTCTACAATGAGCAGTTCTTC. This codes for CASSHTGVYNEQFF. The whole variable domain, filled in from reference TRBV5-1 and TRBJ2-1, reads KAGVTQTPRYLIKTRGQQVTLSCSPISGHRSVSWYQQTPGQGLQFLFEYFSETQRNKGNFPGRFSGRQFSNSRSEMNVSTLELGDSALYLCASSHTGVYNEQFFGPGTRLTVL.

The J gene is TRBJ2-7, the V gene TRBV27, with D perhaps matching TRBD1 (6 bases). The CDR3 length is 13 residues. The V and J ends lost 4 bases and 2 bases respectively, with 9 bases between them. Looked up from germline, CDR1 is MNHEY and CDR2 is SMNVEV (reference sequence). CDR3 coding DNA: TGTGCCAGCAGTTACAGGGCGACCTACGAGCAGTACTTC. Its translation: CASSYRATYEQYF.

The chain combines TRBV9 with TRBJ2-1, with TRBD2 matching over 10 bases. CDR1 is SGDLS and CDR2 is YYNGEE in the germline V gene. Germline trimming cut 6 bases from V and 2 bases from J; bases unmatched to any gene: 5. The CDR3 totals 15 residues. The CDR3 region is CASTPGTSAYNEQFF. CDR3 bases: TGTGCCAGCACCCCCGGGACTAGCGCCTACAATGAGCAGTTCTTC.

This clone was counted once. J is TRBJ1-4 and V is TRBV4-1, with D maybe TRBD1 (5 bases). V gave up 4 bases and J gave up 0 bases, with 12 bases separating them. The CDR3 length is 16 residues. Germline CDR1 is MGHRA and CDR2 is YSYEKL. The CDR3 region has the DNA TGCGCCAGCAGCCCCACCCAGACAGCAACTAATGAAAAACTGTTTTTT. Translation gives CASSPTQTATNEKLFF.

V gene TRBV25-1 combines with J gene TRBJ2-1; D is unclear. This CDR3 contains 10 residues. The V end was cut by 8 bases, the J end by 5 bases, with 4 bases between. The germline V gene encodes CDR1 MGHDK and CDR2 SYGVNS. CDR3 loop: CASGHNEQFF. The CDR3 DNA sequence: TGTGCCAGCGGCCACAATGAGCAGTTCTTC.

The chain uses TRBV27 and TRBJ2-7; 8 positions agree with TRBD2. The CDR3 spans 15 residues. Germline V gene sequence: CDR1 MNHEY, CDR2 SMNVEV (reference sequence). Unmatched junction bases numbered 9, after V lost 8 bases and J lost 0 bases. DNA for the CDR3: TGTGCCAGCTGTACAAGCGGGAGCCTCTCCTACGAGCAGTACTTC. As protein: CASCTSGSLSYEQYF.

This clone was recorded once. The chain recombines TRBV19 with TRBJ2-2; D perhaps matches TRBD1 (6 bases). Trimming shortened V by 1 base and J by 6 bases, and 15 bases separated the two germline ends. The CDR3 covers 16 residues. Germline-derived CDR1 and CDR2 are LNHDA and SQIVND (reference sequence). The CDR3 nucleotides read TGTGCCAGTAGTATAGGAGTCAGGGGATCAGCCGGGGAGCTGTTTTTT. This translates into CASSIGVRGSAGELFF.

The chain links TRBV11-2 to TRBJ2-7; the D gene is possibly TRBD1 (6 bases). This CDR3 contains 14 residues. V shed 1 base and J shed 1 base, with 8 bases lying between them. The germline CDR1 and CDR2 sequences are SGHAT and FQNNGV. The CDR3 sequence is CASSLGQVSYEQYF. CDR3 in DNA: TGTGCCAGCAGCTTAGGACAGGTATCCTACGAGCAGTACTTC.

The V and J genes are TRBV30 and TRBJ2-7; TRBD2 matches 12 bases. The V and J ends lost 3 bases and 3 bases, in that order; junction bases with no gene match: 12. This CDR3 is 17 amino acids long. Germline V CDR1 and CDR2: GTSNPN, SVGIG (reference sequence). In DNA, the CDR3 is TGTGCCTGGAGAGGTAGGGGAGGACTAGCGGGAAACTACGAGCAGTACTTC. This sequence encodes CAWRGRGGLAGNYEQYF.

The genes are TRBV6-1 and TRBJ1-1; 7 positions agree with TRBD1. Germline assignment: CDR1 MNHNS and CDR2 SASEGT. The CDR3 is 14 residues long. Trimming removed 5 bases from V and 3 bases from J; junction bases left unmatched: 6. Here the CDR3 DNA reads TGTGCCAGCAGTTATGCGGACAGGCACACTGAAGCTTTCTTT. Translation gives CASSYADRHTEAFF.

J is TRBJ1-1 and V is TRBV29-1; D gene unclear. The germline CDR1 and CDR2 sequences are SQVTM and ANQGSEA. The CDR3 totals 12 residues. Trimming stripped 3 bases from V and 9 bases from J, with 14 bases between. The CDR3 reads CSVDRQDRKAFF. In nucleotides, the CDR3 is TGCAGCGTTGATCGGCAGGATCGAAAAGCTTTCTTT.

Details on this clone: Its ends do not fully match the called genes, so a read error is possible. V is TRBV2 and J is TRBJ1-2; 7 nucleotides align to TRBD1. The CDR3 spans 14 residues. The germline CDR1 and CDR2 sequences are SNHLY and FYNNEI. The CDR3 DNA follows: TGTGTCAGCAGTGAGAGACAGGGAGTAGATGGCTACACCTTC. It codes for CVSSERQGVDGYTF.

This chain links TRBV5-1 with TRBJ1-2; D is unclear. The CDR3 is 16 amino acids. Germline-derived CDR1 and CDR2 are SGHRS and YFSETQ. V lost 0 bases and J 3 bases, leaving 15 bases between the germline ends. As DNA, the CDR3 is TGCGCCAGCAGCTTGGCGGGTCCGGCTGCCGACTATGGCTACACCTTC. Translated: CASSLAGPAADYGYTF. The full variable domain, in which reference TRBV5-1 and TRBJ1-2 provide the parts outside the CDR3, is KAGVTQTPRYLIKTRGQQVTLSCSPISGHRSVSWYQQTPGQGLQFLFEYFSETQRNKGNFPGRFSGRQFSNSRSEMNVSTLELGDSALYLCASSLAGPAADYGYTFGSGTRLTVV.

The CDR3, as DNA: TGCGCCAGCAGCTTGTTCGGGGCAACTAATGAAAAACTGTTTTTT. It yields the protein CASSLFGATNEKLFF. J is TRBJ1-4 and V is TRBV5-1; no reliable D call. V was cut by 1 base and J by 0 bases, with 7 bases left in between. The CDR3 contains 15 residues. Germline V lookup: CDR1 SGHRS, CDR2 YFSETQ.

The rearrangement uses TRBV7-8 and TRBJ2-5; 8 nucleotides align to TRBD1. The last part of the DNA fits TRBJ2-7 better; the J call may be wrong. This CDR3 is 14 amino acids long. CDR1 SGHVS and CDR2 FQNEAQ come from the germline V gene. The CDR3 here is CASSFGTGWYEQYF. The CDR3 DNA follows: TGTGCCAGCAGCTTCGGGACAGGATGGTACGAGCAGTACTTC.

The chain carries TRBV4-1 and TRBJ2-1; 7 nucleotides match TRBD2. CDR3 length equals 16 residues. Trimming took 0 bases from V and 15 from J; bases not matched to a gene: 17. Looked up from germline, CDR1 is MGHRA and CDR2 is YSYEKL. The CDR3 spells CASSQDNERGTGIRFF. The CDR3 DNA reads as TGCGCCAGCAGCCAAGATAATGAGCGGGGCACAGGTATTCGGTTCTTC.

V usage is TRBV19 and J usage is TRBJ1-2, with 7 nucleotides matching TRBD1. The V gene's germline CDR1 is LNHDA and CDR2 SQIVND (reference sequence). The CDR3 has 15 residues. V trimming: 5 bases; J trimming: 4 bases; junction bases outside the gene matches: 10. The CDR3 DNA reads as TGTGCCAGTAGTTCGTGGACAGGATCACCCTATGGCTACACCTTC. It encodes CASSSWTGSPYGYTF.

This chain connects TRBV2 to TRBJ2-5; 8 bases are a match to TRBD1. This CDR3 has 15 amino acids. V shed 0 bases, J shed 5 bases, and the junction held 5 bases outside the gene matches. Germline lookup yields CDR1 SNHLY and CDR2 FYNNEI. CDR3 nucleotides: TGTGCCAGCAGTGAAGCGAGACAGGGGTGGGAGACCCAGTACTTC. It yields the protein CASSEARQGWETQYF.

The chain links TRBV19 to TRBJ1-5; 10 bases are shared with TRBD1. The CDR3 consists of 15 residues. Germline CDR1 LNHDA, CDR2 SQIVND (reference sequence). Trimming at V came to 1 base and at J to 6 bases, leaving 3 bases not matched to a gene. CDR3 loop: CASSIGTGGIQPQHF. CDR3 coding DNA: TGTGCCAGTAGTATAGGGACAGGGGGAATTCAGCCCCAGCATTTT.

This clone was counted once. J is TRBJ1-1 and V is TRBV28, with 7 bases aligning to TRBD1. The CDR3 is 12 residues long. V was pared by 6 bases and J by 5 bases, with 3 bases of the junction left unmatched. The germline CDR1 and CDR2 sequences are MDHEN and SYDVKM. CDR3 nucleotide sequence: TGTGCCAGCAGGGCAGGGGGAACTGAAGCTTTCTTT. Protein sequence: CASRAGGTEAFF.

The V and J genes are TRBV7-8 and TRBJ2-5, with 8 bases matching TRBD1. CDR1 is SGHVS and CDR2 is FQNEAQ in the germline V gene. V gave up 5 bases and J gave up 7 bases; unmatched junction bases: 3. This CDR3 spans 12 amino acids. The CDR3 spells CASSGQGATQYF. Written as DNA, the CDR3 is TGTGCCAGCAGCGGACAGGGAGCGACCCAGTACTTC.

This clone was picked up one time. The chain uses TRBV7-9 and TRBJ2-5; D remains unclear. The closer fit of TRBJ2-7 to the DNA end suggests the J call may be wrong. Germline assignment: CDR1 SEHNR and CDR2 FQNEAQ (reference sequence). The CDR3 length is 12 residues. The CDR3 DNA reads as TGTGCCAGCAGCTCCTCTCCGAACGAGCAGTACTTC. Amino acids: CASSSSPNEQYF.

The chain recombines TRBV7-2 with TRBJ2-5, with 13 bases that match TRBD2. The length of the CDR3 is 16 residues. V dropped 2 bases and J dropped 7; count of bases not matched to a gene: 7. Germline V gene sequence: CDR1 SGHTA, CDR2 FQGNSA. The CDR3 region has the DNA TGTGCCAGCAGCTTAAACGTTCGGACTAGCGGGAGGACCCAGTACTTC. Translated, it gives CASSLNVRTSGRTQYF.

The chain carries TRBV4-2 and TRBJ2-7, with TRBD2 identical over 8 bases. CDR1 LGHNA and CDR2 YNFKEQ come from the germline V gene. This CDR3 is built from 15 residues. Trimming at V came to 4 bases and at J to 4 bases, leaving 9 bases not matched to a gene. Written as DNA, the CDR3 is TGTGCCAGCAGCCTAGGGACGGGAGGGCCTTACGAGCAGTACTTC. Translated, it gives CASSLGTGGPYEQYF.

The V call is TRBV18, the J call TRBJ2-5; D might be TRBD1 (5 bases). The J call could be wrong; TRBJ2-7 is a better fit for the DNA end. The CDR3 totals 14 residues. Per germline, CDR1 KGHSH and CDR2 LQKENI. The CDR3: CASSLQGRSYEQYF. CDR3 bases: TGTGCCAGCTCACTTCAGGGCAGGAGCTACGAGCAGTACTTC.